This T cell receptor beta chain was obtained from a study of T cell responses to AZD1222 COVID-19 vaccine. Study-wide context: Second-dose intervals of approximately 4 or approximately 12 weeks were pooled. Study results and caveats: Across the whole spike, CD4 TCRs peaked at regions 160-218 and 743-854. Only five to seven individuals given AZD1222 were seropositive at baseline. Recipients of two AZD1222 doses showed rising Spike-specific TCR breadth and depth.

This clone was counted only a few times. No antigen is known for it. The repertoire was sequenced with immunoSEQ multiplex PCR; TCRdb's copy has only in-frame clones and lacks some. The table includes roughly 100,000 clones, 70% to 90% detected once. Sequencing used peripheral blood, obtained on day 0 of AZD1222 vaccination. The TCR was taken from an adult in good health.

Here the CDR3 reads CASSFGHPANYGYTF. The CDR3 nucleotides read TGTGCCAGCAGCTTCGGACACCCAGCTAACTATGGCTACACCTTC. This chain joins TRBV7-9 and TRBJ1-2; TRBD1 is a possible D gene (5 bases). V was trimmed by 3 bases and J by 0 bases, leaving 11 bases between them. CDR1 SEHNR and CDR2 FQNEAQ come from the germline V gene (reference sequence). CDR3 length: 15 amino acids.